Listed here is a single T cell receptor (beta chain). Its specificity is not known. This sample is drawn from a study of beta chain features in type 1 diabetes. Overall study: Analysis included over 100,000,000 sorted cells drawn from all samples.

The whole isolated RNA underwent reverse transcription, so sequencing captured expressed TCRB transcripts. It was found that naive, central memory and regulatory T cell samples averaged around 3.5 million reads. Profiling relied on immunoSEQ multiplex PCR, and the TCRdb table lists in-frame clones only, not all of them. In the table there are fewer than 550,000 clones, around 10% of which are singletons. Germline V gives CDR1 MGHRA, CDR2 YSYEKL. The CDR3 extends over 15 amino acids. Trimming removed 0 bases at V and 10 bases at J, with 16 bases between. Study-level findings and limits: Insertions at VDJ junctions were less frequent in type 1 diabetes patients. These patients also deleted more nucleotides at the same junctions.

This TCR came from a woman aged 18-29 years in good health. The sequencing input was naive CD4+ T cells from blood. J is TRBJ2-1 and V is TRBV4-1, with a possible D match to TRBD2 (5 bases). The CDR3 is CASSQDWPARGEQFF. The CDR3 DNA follows: TGCGCCAGCAGCCAAGATTGGCCCGCCCGCGGGGAGCAGTTCTTC.